The clone carrying this T cell receptor (beta chain) was recorded a few times. The record originates from a study of CD8+ T cells in alopecia areata. Study-wide context: Administration of oral tofacitinib to treated patients was at 5 to 10 mg twice daily. Treatment with tofacitinib (6 to 18 months) was followed by 6 months off drug.

The CDR3 runs to 15 residues. V was shortened by 4 bases and J by 5 bases, with 17 bases between the two germline ends. Germline CDR1 SQVTM, CDR2 ANQGSEA. cDNA reverse transcribed from extracted RNA served as the sequencing template. TCRdb keeps only in-frame clones here, not all; method: immunoSEQ multiplex PCR. The sample holds some 150,000 clones; 45% to 60% are singletons and the top ten take around 19%. This material consisted of CD8+ T cells sorted from blood, taken at week 0. The chain is built from TRBV29-1 and TRBJ1-4, with TRBD1 as a possible D gene (5 bases). The TCR originated in a human donor with alopecia areata. The CDR3 nucleotides read TGCAGCGTTGGCCCACCTCAAGGGGAGAATGAAAAACTGTTTTTT. Its translation: CSVGPPQGENEKLFF.